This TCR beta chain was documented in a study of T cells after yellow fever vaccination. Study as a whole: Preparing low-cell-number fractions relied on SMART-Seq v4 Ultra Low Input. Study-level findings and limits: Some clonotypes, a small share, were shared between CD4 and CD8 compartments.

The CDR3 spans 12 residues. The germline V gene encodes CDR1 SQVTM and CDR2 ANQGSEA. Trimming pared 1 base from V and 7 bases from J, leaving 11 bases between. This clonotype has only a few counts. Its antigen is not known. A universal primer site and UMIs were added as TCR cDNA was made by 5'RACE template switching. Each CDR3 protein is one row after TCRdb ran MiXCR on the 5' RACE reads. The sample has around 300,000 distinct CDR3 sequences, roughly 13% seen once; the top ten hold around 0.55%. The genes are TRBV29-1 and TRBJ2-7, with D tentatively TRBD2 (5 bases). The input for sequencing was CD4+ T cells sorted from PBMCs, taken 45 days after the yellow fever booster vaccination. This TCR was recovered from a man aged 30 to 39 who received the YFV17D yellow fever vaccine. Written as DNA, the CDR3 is TGCAGCGTTGAAGGAAGCCCGGGGGAGCAGTACTTC. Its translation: CSVEGSPGEQYF.